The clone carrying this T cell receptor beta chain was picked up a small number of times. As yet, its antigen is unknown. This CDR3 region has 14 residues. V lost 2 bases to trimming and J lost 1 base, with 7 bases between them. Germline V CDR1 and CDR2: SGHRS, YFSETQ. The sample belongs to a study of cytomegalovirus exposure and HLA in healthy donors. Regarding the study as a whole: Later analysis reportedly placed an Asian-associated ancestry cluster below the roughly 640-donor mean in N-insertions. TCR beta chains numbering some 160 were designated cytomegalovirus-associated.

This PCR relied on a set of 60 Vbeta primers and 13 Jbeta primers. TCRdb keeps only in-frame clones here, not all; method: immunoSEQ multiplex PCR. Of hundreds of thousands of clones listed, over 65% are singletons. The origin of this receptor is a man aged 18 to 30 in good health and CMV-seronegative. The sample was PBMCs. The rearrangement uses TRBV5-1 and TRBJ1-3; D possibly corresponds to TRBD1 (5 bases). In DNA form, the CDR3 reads TGCGCCAGCAGCTTCGGGGGGTCTGGAAACACCATATATTTT. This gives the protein CASSFGGSGNTIYF.